This TCR beta chain originates from a study of blood T cell repertoires in COVID-19. Assay used: immunoSEQ multiplex PCR; TCRdb lists only in-frame clones, some missing. The sample contains approximately 150,000 clones, around nine tenths of which appear only once. Germline V gives CDR1 SGHVS, CDR2 FQNEAQ. V lost 2 bases and J lost 6; bases outside the gene matches: 10. This CDR3 is 15 amino acids long. This TCR was recovered from a human donor in a cohort sampled during active COVID-19. The genes are TRBV7-8 and TRBJ2-7; TRBD1 agrees at 7 bases. Material: peripheral blood. The CDR3 region is CASSLPRTGRGEQYF. The CDR3 coding sequence is TGTGCCAGCAGCTTACCCCGGACAGGCAGGGGCGAGCAGTACTTC. Drawing the rest from reference TRBV7-8 and TRBJ2-7, the complete variable domain is GAGVSQSPRYKVAKRGQDVALRCDPISGHVSLFWYQQALGQGPEFLTYFQNEAQLDKSGLPSDRFFAERPEGSVSTLKIQRTQQEDSAVYLCASSLPRTGRGEQYFGPGTRLTVT.